Listed below are T cell receptor beta chains from one sample, sequenced in a study of response to subunit inactivated influenza vaccine. TCRdb processed the RT-PCR reads anew with MiXCR; each CDR3 protein has one entry. The data hold approximately 170,000 distinct CDR3 sequences, with roughly an eighth observed a single time. The specimen comprised CD8+ T cells sorted from PBMCs, sampled 4 to 6 days after vaccination. The receptors stem from a man between 45 and 60 years old who received an inactivated influenza vaccine. Both conserved end residues are part of each CDR3. A D gene is named only where the DNA matches it firmly. The size of a clone is reported for some rows only, either as once, few or many, or as a class for expanded clones.

NA,TRBJ2-1,14,TRBD2,TRBV12-3/TRBV12-4,CASHGEGHGNEQFF,TGTGCCAGCCACGGGGAGGGGCATGGAAATGAGCAGTTCTTC
few,TRBJ2-1,14,NA,TRBV19,CASSALSSYNEQFF,TGTGCCAGTAGTGCTTTAAGCTCCTACAATGAGCAGTTCTTC
NA,TRBJ2-3,18,TRBD2,TRBV20-1,CSARDLIAGGPAGDTQYF,TGCAGTGCTAGAGATCTAATAGCGGGAGGGCCGGCGGGAGATACGCAGTATTTT
few,TRBJ2-7,12,TRBD2,TRBV20-1,CSAREGGDEQYF,TGCAGTGCTAGAGAGGGGGGGGACGAGCAGTACTTC
few,TRBJ2-3,16,NA,TRBV29-1,CSVDGGRETYQDTQYF,TGCAGCGTTGATGGGGGGCGCGAGACATATCAGGATACGCAGTATTTT
NA,TRBJ2-1,14,NA,TRBV7-8,CASSEHRGYNEQFF,TGTGCCAGCAGCGAACATCGGGGCTACAATGAGCAGTTCTTC
NA,TRBJ1-2,14,NA,TRBV9,CASSSTSLNYGYTF,TGTGCCAGCAGCTCTACGTCCCTTAACTATGGCTACACCTTC
NA,TRBJ2-4,16,TRBD2,TRBV19,CASAGTSGRAWNIQYF,TGTGCCAGTGCCGGGACTAGCGGGAGGGCCTGGAACATTCAGTACTTC
NA,TRBJ1-1,13,NA,TRBV5-4,CASSSRELTEAFF,TGTGCCAGCAGCTCTAGGGAACTCACTGAAGCTTTCTTT
few,TRBJ2-7,16,TRBD1,TRBV27,CASSILSTGVPYEQYF,TGTGCCAGCAGTATCCTTTCGACAGGGGTCCCCTACGAGCAGTACTTC
few,TRBJ2-2,15,NA,TRBV9,CASSVALTSTGELFF,TGTGCCAGCAGCGTGGCCCTTACTTCGACCGGGGAGCTGTTTTTT
many,TRBJ1-1,13,NA,TRBV10-2,CASRGTLGTEAFF,TGCGCCAGCAGGGGCACCCTCGGGACTGAAGCTTTCTTT
few,TRBJ1-2,13,NA,TRBV2,CASTNREDYGYTF,TGTGCCAGCACTAACAGGGAGGACTATGGCTACACCTTC
medium-sized,TRBJ1-1,16,TRBD1,TRBV5-1,CASSLTGTGDNTEAFF,TGCGCCAGCAGCTTGACCGGGACAGGGGATAACACTGAAGCTTTCTTT